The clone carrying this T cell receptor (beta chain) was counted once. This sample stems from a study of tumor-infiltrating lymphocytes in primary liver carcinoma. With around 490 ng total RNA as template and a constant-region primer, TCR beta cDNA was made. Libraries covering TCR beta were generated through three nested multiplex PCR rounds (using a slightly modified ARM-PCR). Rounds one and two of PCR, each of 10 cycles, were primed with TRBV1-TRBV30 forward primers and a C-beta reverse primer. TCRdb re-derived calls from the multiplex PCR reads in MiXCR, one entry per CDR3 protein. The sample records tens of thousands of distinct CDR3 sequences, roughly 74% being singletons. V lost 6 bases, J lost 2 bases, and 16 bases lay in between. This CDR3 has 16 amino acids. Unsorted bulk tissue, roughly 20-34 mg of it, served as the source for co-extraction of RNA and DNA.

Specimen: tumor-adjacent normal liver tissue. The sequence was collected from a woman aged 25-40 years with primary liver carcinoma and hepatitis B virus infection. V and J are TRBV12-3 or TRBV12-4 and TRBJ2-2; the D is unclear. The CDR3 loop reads CASSPTLRRNTGELFF. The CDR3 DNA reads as TGTGCCAGCAGCCCCACACTCAGACGTAACACCGGGGAGCTGTTTTTT.